These T cell receptor beta chains were read from a single sample in a study of blood T cell repertoires in COVID-19. Clones were sequenced by immunoSEQ multiplex PCR, and TCRdb holds only the in-frame ones, with some missing. The sample comprises fewer than 350,000 clones, around 85% of which are singletons, and approximately 1.9% rests with the top ten. Sequenced sample: PBMCs or T cells enriched from blood (not recorded which). The receptors here all came from a woman in her 30s who had been exposed to COVID-19. Each CDR3 is given with its conserved first and last residue. Each record gives: J gene, D gene, V gene, clone size, CDR3 protein, CDR3 DNA. The D gene is left open where the match is weak. Only some rows state a clone size, as once, few, many or a class for expanded clones.

>TRBJ1-4|.|TRBV4-2|once
CASSPTGLTEKLFF
TGTGCCAGCAGCCCTACTGGACTAACTGAAAAACTGTTTTTT
>TRBJ2-5|.|TRBV28|once
CASGRETQYF
TGTGCCAGCGGTAGAGAGACCCAGTACTTC
>TRBJ1-2|.|TRBV19|.
CASSMGHNNYGYTF
TGTGCCAGTAGTATGGGACATAATAACTATGGCTACACCTTC
>TRBJ2-1|.|TRBV4-1|few
CASSQQSGTQFF
TGCGCCAGCAGCCAACAAAGCGGGACACAGTTCTTC
>TRBJ2-1|TRBD1|TRBV10-1|.
CAGRRVGTGGGRMVEYNEQFF
TGCGCCGGCAGGAGGGTTGGGACAGGGGGCGGAAGAATGGTGGAGTACAATGAGCAGTTCTTC
>TRBJ2-1|TRBD1|TRBV27|.
CASSSTGTGGKNEQFF
TGTGCCAGCAGTTCTACCGGGACAGGGGGCAAAAATGAGCAGTTCTTC
>TRBJ1-5|TRBD1|TRBV19|.
CASTTPGGTGNQPQHF
TGTGCCAGTACCACCCCCGGCGGGACAGGCAATCAGCCCCAGCATTTT
>TRBJ2-5|TRBD1|TRBV7-3|.
CASSLDRDQETQYF
TGTGCCAGCAGCTTAGACAGGGACCAAGAGACCCAGTACTTC
>TRBJ1-1|.|TRBV7-2|.
CASSSPSQQGRTEAFF
TGTGCCAGCAGCTCACCCTCACAACAGGGCCGCACTGAAGCTTTCTTT
>TRBJ1-1|TRBD1|TRBV4-2|.
CASSQEQGANTEAFF
TGTGCCAGCAGCCAAGAACAGGGGGCGAACACTGAAGCTTTCTTT
>TRBJ2-7|TRBD1|TRBV24-1|.
CATSDPPRDSKQYF
TGTGCCACCAGTGATCCCCCTCGGGACAGCAAGCAGTACTTC
>TRBJ1-3|.|TRBV13|.
CASSSNGVVQSGNTIYF
TGTGCCAGCAGCTCGAACGGGGTAGTACAGTCTGGAAACACCATATATTTT
>TRBJ1-4|.|TRBV4-1|.
CASSQEVSLNEKLFF
TGCGCCAGCAGCCAAGAAGTCAGTTTAAATGAAAAACTGTTTTTT
>TRBJ1-5|TRBD1|TRBV11-2|.
CASSLRQGVQPQHF
TGTGCCAGCAGCCTAAGACAGGGGGTTCAGCCCCAGCATTTT
>TRBJ1-5|TRBD1|TRBV5-6|few
CASSLQGADQPQHF
TGTGCCAGCAGCCTGCAGGGGGCTGATCAGCCCCAGCATTTT
>TRBJ2-5|TRBD2|TRBV29-1|once
CSVEGGGQETQYF
TGCAGCGTTGAAGGCGGGGGGCAAGAGACCCAGTACTTC
>TRBJ2-4|TRBD1|TRBV5-1|.
CASSLGTGDTKNIQYF
TGCGCCAGCAGCTTGGGGACAGGGGATACCAAAAACATTCAGTACTTC
>TRBJ1-4|TRBD1|TRBV5-5|.
CASSPGTGYEKLFF
TGTGCCAGCAGCCCTGGGACAGGGTATGAAAAACTGTTTTTT
>TRBJ2-7|.|TRBV30|.
CAWSTDSYEQYF
TGTGCCTGGAGCACGGACAGCTACGAGCAGTACTTC
>TRBJ1-2|TRBD1|TRBV2|few
CASSEALGTGLGYTF
TGTGCCAGCAGTGAAGCGCTCGGGACAGGGTTAGGCTACACCTTC
>TRBJ1-1|.|TRBV12-3/TRBV12-4|.
CASSKQGNTEAFF
TGTGCCAGCAGCAAACAGGGGAACACTGAAGCTTTCTTT
>TRBJ2-5|.|TRBV27|.
CASDPLGLALTTETQYF
TGTGCCAGCGACCCCCTGGGCCTGGCCCTCACGACGGAGACCCAGTACTTC
>TRBJ1-6|.|TRBV11-2|.
CASSLAGHFNSPLHF
TGTGCCAGCAGCTTAGCAGGACATTTTAATTCACCCCTCCACTTT
>TRBJ1-3|.|TRBV5-1|once
CASSLALQGRNTIYF
TGCGCCAGCAGCTTGGCGTTACAGGGAAGAAACACCATATATTTT
>TRBJ2-1|TRBD2|TRBV18|.
CASSPVPSGRAPSSYNEQFF
TGTGCCAGCTCACCGGTCCCTAGCGGGAGGGCCCCAAGCTCCTACAATGAGCAGTTCTTC
>TRBJ2-1|.|TRBV11-2|.
CASSLDWAGSNEQFF
TGTGCCAGCAGCTTAGATTGGGCTGGAAGCAATGAGCAGTTCTTC
>TRBJ2-3|TRBD1|TRBV4-1|.
CASSQGQGGTDTQYF
TGCGCCAGCAGCCAAGGACAGGGGGGGACAGATACGCAGTATTTT
>TRBJ2-1|TRBD2|TRBV11-1|.
CASSRSGGMGGNEQFF
TGTGCCAGCAGCCGATCCGGGGGGATGGGAGGCAATGAGCAGTTCTTC
>TRBJ1-2|.|TRBV7-3|.
CASSSAQLVYGYTF
TGTGCCAGCAGCTCCGCACAGCTGGTATATGGCTACACCTTC
>TRBJ1-4|.|TRBV5-1|.
CASSLEPGDNEKLFF
TGCGCCAGCAGCTTGGAGCCGGGGGATAATGAAAAACTGTTTTTT
>TRBJ2-7|TRBD1|TRBV7-3|few
CASSYILRDRSYEQYF
TGTGCCAGCAGCTACATACTCCGGGACAGGTCCTACGAGCAGTACTTC
>TRBJ1-1|.|TRBV7-9|few
CASSLSPVMNTEAFF
TGTGCCAGCAGCTTAAGCCCGGTAATGAACACTGAAGCTTTCTTT
>TRBJ2-5|.|TRBV2|once
CASSDLAYQETQYF
TGTGCCAGCAGTGATCTAGCATACCAAGAGACCCAGTACTTC
>TRBJ1-6|TRBD1|TRBV7-6|.
CASSLEQGANSPLHF
TGTGCCAGCAGCTTAGAACAGGGGGCAAATTCACCCCTCCACTTT
>TRBJ2-5|TRBD2|TRBV9|.
CASSGSGGMKETQYF
TGTGCCAGCAGCGGAAGCGGGGGTATGAAAGAGACCCAGTACTTC
>TRBJ2-7|TRBD2|TRBV27|.
CASTVGGGLTYEQYF
TGTGCCAGCACCGTGGGCGGGGGGCTGACCTACGAGCAGTACTTC
>TRBJ1-2|.|TRBV5-3|.
CARRGRGNYGYTF
TGTGCCAGAAGGGGGAGGGGTAACTATGGCTACACCTTC
>TRBJ1-5|.|TRBV19|.
CASRLLDSDSQPQHF
TGTGCCAGTAGACTCTTAGACAGCGACTCGCAGCCCCAGCATTTT
>TRBJ1-1|.|TRBV28|once
CASSLNKNTEAFF
TGTGCCAGCAGTTTAAATAAGAACACTGAAGCTTTCTTT
>TRBJ1-2|TRBD1|TRBV6-6|.
CASSRDRVGYGYTF
TGTGCCAGCAGCCGGGACAGGGTGGGCTATGGCTACACCTTC
>TRBJ1-5|TRBD1|TRBV6-5|.
CASSAQGINQPQHF
TGTGCCAGCAGCGCACAGGGGATCAATCAGCCCCAGCATTTT
>TRBJ2-4|TRBD2|TRBV20-1|.
CSASTPGLAGQPF
TGCAGTGCTAGTACCCCTGGACTAGCGGGCCAACCATTC
>TRBJ1-2|TRBD1|TRBV3-1/TRBV3-2|.
CASSFRDRVNYGYTF
TGTGCCAGCAGCTTCCGGGACAGGGTTAACTATGGCTACACCTTC
>TRBJ2-3|.|TRBV12-3/TRBV12-4|once
CASSPFTDTQYF
TGTGCCAGCAGCCCTTTCACAGATACGCAGTATTTT
>TRBJ2-3|TRBD1|TRBV28|.
CASSFTGTGVSTDTQYF
TGTGCCAGCAGTTTTACCGGGACAGGGGTCTCCACAGATACGCAGTATTTT
>TRBJ2-7|.|TRBV27|.
CASSPSVRAGASYEQYF
TGTGCCAGCAGCCCTTCCGTGCGGGCTGGAGCTTCCTACGAGCAGTACTTC
>TRBJ2-7|.|TRBV12-3/TRBV12-4|.
CASGTGRKSEQYF
TGTGCCAGCGGAACAGGGCGGAAGAGCGAGCAGTACTTC
>TRBJ2-6|TRBD1|TRBV7-3|.
CASSADRAGANVLTF
TGTGCCAGCAGCGCGGACAGGGCCGGGGCCAACGTCCTGACTTTC
>TRBJ1-1|.|TRBV2|.
CASSEDHRIHTEAFF
TGTGCCAGCAGTGAGGATCACAGGATACACACTGAAGCTTTCTTT
>TRBJ1-1|.|TRBV3-1/TRBV3-2|.
CASSTQRDTEAFF
TGTGCCAGCAGCACACAGAGGGACACTGAAGCTTTCTTT
>TRBJ1-4|.|TRBV10-3|.
CAISAVATNEKLFF
TGTGCCATCAGTGCTGTAGCGACTAATGAAAAACTGTTTTTT
>TRBJ1-5|TRBD1|TRBV2|few
CASRGDRNQPQHF
TGTGCCAGCAGGGGGGACAGAAATCAGCCCCAGCATTTT
>TRBJ1-1|.|TRBV19|.
CASSIGFRVSEAFF
TGTGCCAGTAGTATAGGCTTCCGGGTTTCTGAAGCTTTCTTT